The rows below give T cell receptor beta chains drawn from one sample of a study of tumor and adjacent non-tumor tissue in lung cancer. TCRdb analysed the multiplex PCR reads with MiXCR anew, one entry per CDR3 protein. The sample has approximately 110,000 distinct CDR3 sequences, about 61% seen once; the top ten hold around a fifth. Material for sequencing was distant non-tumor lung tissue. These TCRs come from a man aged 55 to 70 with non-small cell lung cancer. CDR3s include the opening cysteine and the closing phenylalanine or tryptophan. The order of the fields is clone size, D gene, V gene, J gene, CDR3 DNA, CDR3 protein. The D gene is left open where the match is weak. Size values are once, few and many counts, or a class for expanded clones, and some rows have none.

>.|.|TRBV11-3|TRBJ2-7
TGTACCAGTAGGAGGGCTAACAGGAGCTCCTACGAGCAGTACTTC
CTSRRANRSSYEQYF
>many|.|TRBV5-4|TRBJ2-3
TGTGCCAGCAGCTTGCCGGGCACAGATACGCAGTATTTT
CASSLPGTDTQYF
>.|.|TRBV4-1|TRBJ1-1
TGCGCCAGCAGCCAACAGGGGAACATTGAAGCTTTCTTT
CASSQQGNIEAFF
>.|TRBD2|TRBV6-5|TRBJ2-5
TGTGTCAGCAATTATAGACCCCCAGGACTAGCGAGTCCTCCCCAGTACTTC
CVSNYRPPGLASPPQYF
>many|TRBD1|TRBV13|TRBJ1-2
TGTGCCAGCAGCGAGACAGGGATCTATGGCTACACCTTC
CASSETGIYGYTF
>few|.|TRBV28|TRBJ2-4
TGTGCCAGCAGTTTATCGTCCCTAGCCAAAAACATTCAGTACTTC
CASSLSSLAKNIQYF
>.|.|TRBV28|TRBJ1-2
TGTGCCAGCGGTTCGGCCGGGATCACAATTAACTATGGCTACACCTTC
CASGSAGITINYGYTF
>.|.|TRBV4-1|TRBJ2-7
TGCGCCAGCAACAAAGAATCGGGGGAGTACGAGCAGTACTTC
CASNKESGEYEQYF
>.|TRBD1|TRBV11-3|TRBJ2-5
TGTGCCAGCAACTTAGGGATACAGGGGGCAGAGGAGACCCAGTACTTC
CASNLGIQGAEETQYF
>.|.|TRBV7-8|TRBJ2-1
TGTGCCAGCAGCTTTGGTGGATCAGAGGCCGGGTTCTTC
CASSFGGSEAGFF
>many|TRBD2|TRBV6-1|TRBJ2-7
TGTGCCAGCAGTCGGACTAGCCGGGAGCAGTACTTC
CASSRTSREQYF
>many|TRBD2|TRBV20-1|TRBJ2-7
TGCAGTGCTAGTGATCCCTTTGGGACTAGATCCGAGCAGTACTTC
CSASDPFGTRSEQYF
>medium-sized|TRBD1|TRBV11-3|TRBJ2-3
TGTGCCAGCAGCTTAGTGGGGACAGGGAACACAGATACGCAGTATTTT
CASSLVGTGNTDTQYF
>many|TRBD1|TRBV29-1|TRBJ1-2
TGCAGCGCCGGGACAGCTAACTATGGCTACACCTTC
CSAGTANYGYTF
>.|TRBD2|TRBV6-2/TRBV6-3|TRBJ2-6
TGTTCCAGCAGTTACTCCGGGGGGAACTCTGGGGTCAACGTCCTGACTTTC
CSSSYSGGNSGVNVLTF
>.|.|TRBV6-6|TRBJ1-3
TGCGCCATCGGCTATCAAAACACCATATATTTT
CAIGYQNTIYF
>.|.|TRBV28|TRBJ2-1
TGTACCAATTACTCGACGTACTACAATGAGCAGTTCTTC
CTNYSTYYNEQFF
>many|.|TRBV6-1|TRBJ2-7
TGTGCCAGCAGCCAGGAGGCCTACGAGCAGTACTTC
CASSQEAYEQYF
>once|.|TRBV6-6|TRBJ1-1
TGTACCAGCAGACTCTACTTGGGGGAGTCTGAAGCTTTCTTT
CTSRLYLGESEAFF
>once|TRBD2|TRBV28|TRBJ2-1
TGTGCCAGCAGTTTAACCCTCGCGGGCGCGGGAGGTTCGGCTCACAATGAGCAGTTCTTC
CASSLTLAGAGGSAHNEQFF
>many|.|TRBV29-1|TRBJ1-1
TGCAGCGTTGACCCACAGGGAGACACTGAAGCTTTCTTT
CSVDPQGDTEAFF
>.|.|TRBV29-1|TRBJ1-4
TGCAGCATCAAAGACAAGGGAACTAATGAAAAACTGTTTTTT
CSIKDKGTNEKLFF
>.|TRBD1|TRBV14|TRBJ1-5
TGTGCAAGGAGCCAGGGTCCAGGGGGCTCGCGTAATCAGCCCCAGCATTTT
CARSQGPGGSRNQPQHF
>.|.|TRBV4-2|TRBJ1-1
TGTACCAGCAGCCAAATCCGGGAGGTTGGCAGGAACACAGAAGCTTTCTTT
CTSSQIREVGRNTEAFF
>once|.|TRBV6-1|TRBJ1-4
TGTGCCACCAGTGCGGGAAGGATGGCAACTAATGAAAAACTGTTTTTT
CATSAGRMATNEKLFF
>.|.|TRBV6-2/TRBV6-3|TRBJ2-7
TGTACCAGTAGTCACCGGGGCCAAGGGGCCTTATACGAGCAGTACTTC
CTSSHRGQGALYEQYF
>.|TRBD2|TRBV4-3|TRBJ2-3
TGCGCCTGCAGCCTAGCGGGAGGTCCCACAGATACGCAGTATTTT
CACSLAGGPTDTQYF
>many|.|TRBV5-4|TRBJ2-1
TGTGCCAGCAGCTTAGGGCCCTTATCCTACAATGAGCAGTTCTTC
CASSLGPLSYNEQFF
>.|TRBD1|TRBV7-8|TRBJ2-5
TGTGCCAGCAGCTTAGAGGGGGCTAGCTGTAGGGAGACCCAGTACTTC
CASSLEGASCRETQYF
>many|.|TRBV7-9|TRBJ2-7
TGTGCCAGCAGCCCCTATCCCAGCTCCTACGAGCAGTGCTTC
CASSPYPSSYEQCF
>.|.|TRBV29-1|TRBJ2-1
TGCAGCGCTGACGAGGCCGTACAGGGTGGCATGGGTGAGCAGTTCTTC
CSADEAVQGGMGEQFF
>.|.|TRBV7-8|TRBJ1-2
TGTGCCAGCAGCTCTGTGGGGGGAGCCAGTTCCTATGGCTACACCTTC
CASSSVGGASSYGYTF
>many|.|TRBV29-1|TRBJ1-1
TGCAGCGGCAGACAGGTGGGGACTGAAGCTTTCTTT
CSGRQVGTEAFF
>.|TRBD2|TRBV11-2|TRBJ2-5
TGTGCCAGCAACCCCCATACTAGCGGGGTGGGGGAGACTCAGTACTTC
CASNPHTSGVGETQYF
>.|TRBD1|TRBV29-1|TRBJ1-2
TGCAGCGCAACTGGGACAGCGAGCGGTGGCTACACCTTC
CSATGTASGGYTF
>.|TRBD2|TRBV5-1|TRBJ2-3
TGCGCCAGCAGCCCGGGGACTAGTAGTGCACGCACAGATACGCAGTATTTT
CASSPGTSSARTDTQYF
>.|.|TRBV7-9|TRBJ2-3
TGTGCTAGCAGCTTAATAGGGGGTGCGCAGTATTTT
CASSLIGGAQYF
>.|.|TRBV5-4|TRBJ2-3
TGTGCCAGCAGCCCTATGTCTAGCGTGGATAGGCAGTATTTT
CASSPMSSVDRQYF
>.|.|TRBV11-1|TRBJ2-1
TGTGCCGGCAGCGCGGGACTGGCGGGGCCTTCCTACAATGAGCAGTTCTTC
CAGSAGLAGPSYNEQFF
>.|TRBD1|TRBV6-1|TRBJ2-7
TGTTTCAGCAGTGACCGGGGACAGTCCTACGAGCAGTACTTC
CFSSDRGQSYEQYF
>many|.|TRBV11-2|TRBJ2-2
TGTGCCAGCAGCCCGAGCCGGGCCTCGACCGGGGAGCTGTTTTTT
CASSPSRASTGELFF
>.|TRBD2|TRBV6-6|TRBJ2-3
TGTGCCGGCAGTTACCTGGCGGGGGGGCCATCGAGCACAGATACGCAGTATTTT
CAGSYLAGGPSSTDTQYF
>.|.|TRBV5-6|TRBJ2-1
TGTGCCAGCAGCTTGGTGGGGCGGAATAACAATGAGCAGTTCTTC
CASSLVGRNNNEQFF
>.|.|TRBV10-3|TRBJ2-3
TGTACCATCAGTGCCGATTGGGGGGGCGATGGCACAGATACGCAGTATTTT
CTISADWGGDGTDTQYF
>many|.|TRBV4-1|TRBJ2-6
TGCGCCAGCAGCCAAGATCCAGGGCCCCTCTCTGGGGCCAACGTCCTGACTTTC
CASSQDPGPLSGANVLTF
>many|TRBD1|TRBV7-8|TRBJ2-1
TGTGCCAGCAGCTTAGTAGGGGACAGGGGGCTTTTC
CASSLVGDRGLF
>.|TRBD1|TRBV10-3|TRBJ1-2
TGTGCCATCTGTGACAGGGGCTACGGTGGCTACACCTTC
CAICDRGYGGYTF
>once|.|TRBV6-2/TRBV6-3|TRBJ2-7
TGTGCCAGCAGTTACGTGGTCGGGGGCTCGATGACCAACGAGCAGTATTTC
CASSYVVGGSMTNEQYF
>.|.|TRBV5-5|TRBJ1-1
TGTGCCAGCAGTGCGACAGAGTTTGAAGCTTTCTTT
CASSATEFEAFF
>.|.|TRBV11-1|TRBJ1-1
TGTGCCAGCAGCCTTGCCATGGGGGGAGACACTGAAGCTTTCTTT
CASSLAMGGDTEAFF
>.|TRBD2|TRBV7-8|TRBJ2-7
TGTACCAGCAGCACCTCTCAGGGGACTAGCTCCTACGAGCAGTACTTC
CTSSTSQGTSSYEQYF
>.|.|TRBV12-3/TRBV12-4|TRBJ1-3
TGTGTTAGCAGTTTAGTAGGGAAGGCTGGAAACACCATATATTTT
CVSSLVGKAGNTIYF
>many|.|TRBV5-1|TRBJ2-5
TGCGCCAGCAGCTTCGGAGGGCCTGAAGAGACCCAGTACTTC
CASSFGGPEETQYF
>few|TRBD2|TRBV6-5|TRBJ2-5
TGTTACAGCAGTTATAGACCCCCAGGACTAGCGAGTCCTCCCCAGTACTTC
CYSSYRPPGLASPPQYF
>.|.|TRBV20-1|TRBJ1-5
TGCAGTGCTAGAGCGTTGGGGCAGATGCATCAGCCCCAGCATTTT
CSARALGQMHQPQHF
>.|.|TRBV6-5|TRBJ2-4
TGTGCCAGCAGGTACGGGGTAGGAAACATTCAGTACTTC
CASRYGVGNIQYF
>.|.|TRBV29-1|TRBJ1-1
TGCGGCGTTGAAGCTTCTTCTTGGCACACTGAAGCTTCCTTT
CGVEASSWHTEASF